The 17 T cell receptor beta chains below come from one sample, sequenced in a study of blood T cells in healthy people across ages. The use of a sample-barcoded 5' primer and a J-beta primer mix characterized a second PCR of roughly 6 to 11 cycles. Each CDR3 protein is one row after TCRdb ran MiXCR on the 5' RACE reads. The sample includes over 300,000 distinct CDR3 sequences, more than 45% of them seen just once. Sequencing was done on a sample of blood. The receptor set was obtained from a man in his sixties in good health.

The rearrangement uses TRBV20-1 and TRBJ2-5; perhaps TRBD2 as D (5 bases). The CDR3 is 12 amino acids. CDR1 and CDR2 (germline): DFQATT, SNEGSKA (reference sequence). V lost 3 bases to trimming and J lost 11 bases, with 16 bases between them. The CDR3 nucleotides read TGCAGTGCTAGTCAGGTACTGGAGGAGCAGTACTTC. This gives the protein CSASQVLEEQYF.

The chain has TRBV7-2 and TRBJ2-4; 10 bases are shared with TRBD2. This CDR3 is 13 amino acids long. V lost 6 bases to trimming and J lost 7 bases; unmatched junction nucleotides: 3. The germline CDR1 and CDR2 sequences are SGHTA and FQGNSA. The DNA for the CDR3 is TGTGCCAGCAGTACTAGCGGGATGAACATTCAGTACTTC. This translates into CASSTSGMNIQYF.

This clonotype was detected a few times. DNA for the CDR3: TGTGCCAGCAGCTTAGAAGTGGGCGGGGGGGTTTCACCCCTCCACTTT. This translates into CASSLEVGGGVSPLHF. The J gene is TRBJ1-6, the V gene TRBV7-2, with D possibly TRBD1 on 5 matching bases. The CDR3 consists of 16 residues. The V gene lost 1 base and the J gene lost 9 bases, with 16 bases spanning the gap. Germline assignment: CDR1 SGHTA and CDR2 FQGNSA. Looking up the rest from reference TRBV7-2 and TRBJ1-6 gives the full variable domain: GAGVSQSPSNKVTEKGKDVELRCDPISGHTALYWYRQSLGQGLEFLIYFQGNSAPDKSGLPSDRFSAERTGGSVSTLTIQRTQQEDSAVYLCASSLEVGGGVSPLHFGNGTRLTVT.

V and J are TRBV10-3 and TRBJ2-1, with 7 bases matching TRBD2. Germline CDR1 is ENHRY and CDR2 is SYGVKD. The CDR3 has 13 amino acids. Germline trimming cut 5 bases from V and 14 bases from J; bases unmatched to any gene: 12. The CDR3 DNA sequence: TGTGCCATCAGTCCGGAATCTTCAGGGAGGGAGTTCTTC. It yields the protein CAISPESSGREFF.

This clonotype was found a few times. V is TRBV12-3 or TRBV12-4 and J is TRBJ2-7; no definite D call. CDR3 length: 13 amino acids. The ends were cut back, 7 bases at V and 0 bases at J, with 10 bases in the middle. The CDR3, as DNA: TGTGCCAGCACTGGGAACCCCTCCTACGAGCAGTACTTC. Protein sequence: CASTGNPSYEQYF.

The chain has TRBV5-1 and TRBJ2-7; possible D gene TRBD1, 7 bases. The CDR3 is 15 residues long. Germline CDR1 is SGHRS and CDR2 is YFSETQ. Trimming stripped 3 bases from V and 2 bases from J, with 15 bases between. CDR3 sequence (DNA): TGCGCCAGCAGCTCTGGAGGGGACAGAACCTACGAGCAGTACTTC. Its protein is CASSSGGDRTYEQYF.

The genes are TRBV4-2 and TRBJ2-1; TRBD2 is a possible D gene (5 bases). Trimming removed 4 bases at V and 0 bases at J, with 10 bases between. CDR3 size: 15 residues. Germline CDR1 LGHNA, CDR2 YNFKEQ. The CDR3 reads CASSPRDDSYNEQFF. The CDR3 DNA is TGTGCCAGCAGCCCCCGGGATGACTCCTACAATGAGCAGTTCTTC.

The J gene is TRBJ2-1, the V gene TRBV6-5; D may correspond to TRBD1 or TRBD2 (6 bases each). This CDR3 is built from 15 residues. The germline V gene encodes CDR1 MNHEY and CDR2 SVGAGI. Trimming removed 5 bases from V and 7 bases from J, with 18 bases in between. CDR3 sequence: CASSPPGWGANEQFF. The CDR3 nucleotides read TGTGCCAGCAGTCCTCCCGGATGGGGGGCGAATGAGCAGTTCTTC.

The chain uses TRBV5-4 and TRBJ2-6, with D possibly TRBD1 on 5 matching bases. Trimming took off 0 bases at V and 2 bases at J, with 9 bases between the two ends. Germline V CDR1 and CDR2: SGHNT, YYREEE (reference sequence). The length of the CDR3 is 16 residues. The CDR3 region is CASSLGAGTGANVLTF. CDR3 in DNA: TGTGCCAGCAGCTTGGGTGCAGGGACTGGGGCCAACGTCCTGACTTTC.

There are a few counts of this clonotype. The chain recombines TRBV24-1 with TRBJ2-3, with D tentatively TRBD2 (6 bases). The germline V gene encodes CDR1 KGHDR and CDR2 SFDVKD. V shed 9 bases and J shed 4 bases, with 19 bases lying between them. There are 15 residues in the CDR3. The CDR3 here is CATAYGRGAADTQYF. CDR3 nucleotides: TGTGCCACCGCCTACGGGAGAGGAGCCGCAGATACGCAGTATTTT.

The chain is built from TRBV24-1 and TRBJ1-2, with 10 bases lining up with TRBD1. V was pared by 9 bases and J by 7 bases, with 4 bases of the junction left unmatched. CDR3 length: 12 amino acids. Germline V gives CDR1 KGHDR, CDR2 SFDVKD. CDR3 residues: CATRGQGSGYTF. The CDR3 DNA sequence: TGTGCCACCCGGGGACAGGGGAGTGGCTACACCTTC.

This CDR3 is CASSSTGTSGSPYEQYF. In nucleotides, the CDR3 is TGCGCCAGCAGCTCCACCGGGACTAGCGGGAGTCCGTACGAGCAGTACTTC. J is TRBJ2-7 and V is TRBV5-1; 14 bases are a match to TRBD2. V shed 3 bases, J shed 4 bases, and the junction held 9 bases outside the gene matches. The CDR3 covers 17 residues. Germline V gene lookup returns CDR1 SGHRS and CDR2 YFSETQ. Looking up the rest from reference TRBV5-1 and TRBJ2-7 gives the full variable domain: KAGVTQTPRYLIKTRGQQVTLSCSPISGHRSVSWYQQTPGQGLQFLFEYFSETQRNKGNFPGRFSGRQFSNSRSEMNVSTLELGDSALYLCASSSTGTSGSPYEQYFGPGTRLTVT.

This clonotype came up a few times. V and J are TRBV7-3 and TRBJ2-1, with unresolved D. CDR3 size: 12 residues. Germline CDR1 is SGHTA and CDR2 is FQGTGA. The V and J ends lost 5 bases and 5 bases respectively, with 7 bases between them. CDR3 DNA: TGTGCCAGCAGCCTTACACACAATGAGCAGTTCTTC. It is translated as CASSLTHNEQFF.

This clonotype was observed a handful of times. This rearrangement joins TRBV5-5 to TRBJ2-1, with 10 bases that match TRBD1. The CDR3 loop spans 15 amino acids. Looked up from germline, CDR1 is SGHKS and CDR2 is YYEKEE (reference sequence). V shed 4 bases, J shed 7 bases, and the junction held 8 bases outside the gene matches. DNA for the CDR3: TGTGCCAGCAGCGCCCTCCGGGACAGGGGTAATGAGCAGTTCTTC. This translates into CASSALRDRGNEQFF.

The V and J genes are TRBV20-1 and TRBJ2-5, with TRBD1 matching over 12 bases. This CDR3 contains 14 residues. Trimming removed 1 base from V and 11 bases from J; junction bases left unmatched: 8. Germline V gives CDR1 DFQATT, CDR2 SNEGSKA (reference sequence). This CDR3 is CSARGGQGAWEQYF. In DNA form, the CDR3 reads TGCAGTGCTAGAGGGGGACAGGGGGCTTGGGAGCAGTACTTC.

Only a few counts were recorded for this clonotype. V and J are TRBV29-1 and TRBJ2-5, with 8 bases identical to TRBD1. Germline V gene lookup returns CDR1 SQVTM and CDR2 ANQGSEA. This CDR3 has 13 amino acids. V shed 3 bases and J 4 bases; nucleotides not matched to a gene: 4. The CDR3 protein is CSVEQGAGETQYF. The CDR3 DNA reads TGCAGCGTTGAGCAGGGGGCGGGAGAGACCCAGTACTTC.

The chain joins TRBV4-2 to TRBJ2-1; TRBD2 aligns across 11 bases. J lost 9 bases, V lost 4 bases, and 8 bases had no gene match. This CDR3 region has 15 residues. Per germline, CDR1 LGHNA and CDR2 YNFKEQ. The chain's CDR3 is CASSPRLAGNPEQFF. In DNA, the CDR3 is TGTGCCAGCAGCCCCCGACTAGCGGGAAATCCTGAGCAGTTCTTC.